This TCR beta chain was captured by sequencing in a study of shared clonotypes between healthy human individuals. Findings and limits, study-wide: In general, naive subsets displayed greater estimated richness than memory subsets did. Specimens sampled were limited to blood, with tissue repertoires likely differing.

The CDR3 covers 15 residues. V lost 4 bases and J 1 base, leaving 12 bases between the germline ends. Germline CDR1 SGHRS, CDR2 YFSETQ. Repertoires were generated with immunoSEQ multiplex PCR, while TCRdb's copy carries only in-frame clones and drops some. In the table there are over a million clones, 98% of which are singletons. This clone has only one observation. The antigen remains unidentified. The specimen sequenced was naive CD4+ T cells sorted from blood. Regarding subset: CD45RA+ positively selected. The TCR originated in a man aged 25 to 40 in good health. V and J are TRBV5-1 and TRBJ2-1; D might be TRBD1 (6 bases). Here the CDR3 reads CASSIGQLSYNEQFF. DNA of the CDR3: TGCGCCAGCAGCATAGGACAGTTATCCTACAATGAGCAGTTCTTC. The entire variable domain, with the rest obtained from reference TRBV5-1 and TRBJ2-1, is as follows: KAGVTQTPRYLIKTRGQQVTLSCSPISGHRSVSWYQQTPGQGLQFLFEYFSETQRNKGNFPGRFSGRQFSNSRSEMNVSTLELGDSALYLCASSIGQLSYNEQFFGPGTRLTVL.